This is a list of T cell receptor beta chains from one sample in a study of T cell responses to AZD1222 COVID-19 vaccine. The protocol was immunoSEQ multiplex PCR, while the TCRdb copy is restricted to in-frame clones and leaves out a portion. The sample holds about 140,000 clones, 80% to 95% seen once. Sequencing used peripheral blood, obtained 28 days after the second AZD1222 dose. The receptors come from an adult who received the AZD1222 COVID-19 vaccine. Both conserved end residues are part of each CDR3. D genes are given only for firm matches. Only part of the rows carry a size: once, few, many, or a class if the clone is expanded.

-	TRBV19	-	TRBJ1-5	TGTGCCAGTAGTATACAACACCTCAATCAGCCCCAGCATTTT	CASSIQHLNQPQHF
-	TRBV16	TRBD2	TRBJ2-1	TGTGCCAGCAGCCCGTCTCTAGCGGGGCCTAACTACAATGAGCAGTTCTTC	CASSPSLAGPNYNEQFF
-	TRBV7-3	-	TRBJ2-7	TGTGCCAGCAGCAACAACGTAGGCTACGAGCAGTACTTC	CASSNNVGYEQYF
-	TRBV24-1	TRBD2	TRBJ2-1	TGTGCCACCGGGGGCGGGAGGGGACGCTCCTACAATGAGCAGTTCTTC	CATGGGRGRSYNEQFF
-	TRBV12-3/TRBV12-4	-	TRBJ1-5	TGTGCCAGCAGACGGGTGGATCAGCCCCAGCATTTT	CASRRVDQPQHF
-	TRBV19	-	TRBJ1-5	TGTGCCACTTCGAGAGGGGCAGGGAGAGGAGCAAGCTATCAGCCCCAGCATTTT	CATSRGAGRGASYQPQHF
few	TRBV4-1	TRBD1	TRBJ1-1	TGCGCCAGCAGCCTATACACCGGGACAGCGAACACTGAAGCTTTCTTT	CASSLYTGTANTEAFF
-	TRBV5-1	TRBD1	TRBJ2-7	TGCGCCAGCAGCTCCGGGACAGGGAAATACTACGAGCAGTACTTC	CASSSGTGKYYEQYF
-	TRBV7-2	-	TRBJ1-3	TGTGCCAGCAGCCCTTCCAGCTCTGGAAACACCATATATTTT	CASSPSSSGNTIYF
-	TRBV9	TRBD1	TRBJ2-2	TGTGCCAGCACCGTCGGGACAGAAGACACCGGGGAGCTGTTTTTT	CASTVGTEDTGELFF
-	TRBV28	-	TRBJ1-5	TGTGCCAGCACCGGTAGCGGCAATCAGCCCCAGCATTTT	CASTGSGNQPQHF
-	TRBV6-2/TRBV6-3	TRBD2	TRBJ2-1	TGTGCCAGCAGTTACTTCCTAGCGGGAGGGAATGAGCAGTTCTTC	CASSYFLAGGNEQFF
-	TRBV7-2	-	TRBJ2-7	TGTGCCAGCAGCTCGGACAGCAGTTTTTCCTACGAGCAGTACTTC	CASSSDSSFSYEQYF
-	TRBV6-5	TRBD1	TRBJ1-2	TGTGCCAGCAGTTACTCGTCCAGGGGGCTTGATAGCGTGTTC	CASSYSSRGLDSVF
-	TRBV2	-	TRBJ2-3	TGTGCCAGCAGACGGGACGGGAACACAGATACGCAGTATTTT	CASRRDGNTDTQYF
-	TRBV9	-	TRBJ2-6	TGTGCCAGCAGGAGCTCTGGGGCCAACGTCCTGACTTTC	CASRSSGANVLTF
-	TRBV29-1	-	TRBJ1-2	TGCAGCGTTCCCTCGGCTAGTACGGGCTACACCTTC	CSVPSASTGYTF
-	TRBV5-1	-	TRBJ1-2	TGCGCCAGCAGCTTTGCTGGACAAGACTATGGCTACACCTTC	CASSFAGQDYGYTF
-	TRBV19	-	TRBJ2-7	TGTGCCAGTAGTATAAACGCTGGCTTCTCCTACGAGCAGTACTTC	CASSINAGFSYEQYF
-	TRBV28	-	TRBJ1-2	TGTGCCAGCACCTCGGGATTCCAGACTGGCTACACCTTC	CASTSGFQTGYTF
-	TRBV19	TRBD1	TRBJ2-7	TGTGCCACTAGCAGGGGGCGGGACTACGAGCAGTACTTC	CATSRGRDYEQYF
once	TRBV5-6	-	TRBJ1-1	TGTGCCAGCAGCTTGTCGATCGGCAGGGCGGACTCTGAAGCTTTCTTT	CASSLSIGRADSEAFF
-	TRBV29-1	TRBD2	TRBJ2-5	TGCAGCGTAAGCCCAGGGACTAGCGGAAACCAAGAGACCCAGTACTTC	CSVSPGTSGNQETQYF
-	TRBV6-5	-	TRBJ1-5	TGTGCCAGCAGACCCGGGAGTAATCAGCCCCAGCATTTT	CASRPGSNQPQHF
-	TRBV25-1	-	TRBJ1-2	TGTGCCAGCAGTGAATACAGGGGCGACTATGGCTACACCTTC	CASSEYRGDYGYTF
-	TRBV5-1	TRBD2	TRBJ2-5	TGCGCCAGCAGCATAGGACTAGCGGGAGTAGAGACCCAGTACTTC	CASSIGLAGVETQYF
-	TRBV19	TRBD1	TRBJ1-4	TGTGCCAGTAGTTACAGGGGAAGCAATGAAAAACTGTTTTTT	CASSYRGSNEKLFF
-	TRBV10-3	-	TRBJ2-3	TGTGCCATCAGTGAGTTTCCCAACACAGATACGCAGTATTTT	CAISEFPNTDTQYF
few	TRBV7-3	TRBD2	TRBJ2-5	TGTGCCAGCAGCTTAGCTGGAGCGGGAGGCCCCACCCAAGAGACCCAGTACTTC	CASSLAGAGGPTQETQYF
-	TRBV29-1	-	TRBJ1-2	TGCAGCGTTGCGTCCTTACTCTATGGCTACACCTTC	CSVASLLYGYTF
-	TRBV7-6	-	TRBJ1-3	TGTGCCAGCAGCTTAGAGGGCCGGAGGTCCGTTGTTTCTGGAAACACCATATATTTT	CASSLEGRRSVVSGNTIYF
-	TRBV12-5	-	TRBJ2-1	TGTGCTAGTGCTGCGACCTACAATGAGCAGTTCTTC	CASAATYNEQFF
once	TRBV6-1	TRBD1	TRBJ2-5	TGTGCCAGCAGTGAAATGCAGGGGGTAGAAGAGACCCAGTACTTC	CASSEMQGVEETQYF
-	TRBV5-4	-	TRBJ1-6	TGTGCCAGCAGCTTGGAAGGAGGCCTTTATAATTCACCCCTCCACTTT	CASSLEGGLYNSPLHF
-	TRBV27	TRBD2	TRBJ2-3	TGTGCCAGCAGTTTGTGGGGGGCGGCGGGAGGCTCCACAGATACGCAGTATTTT	CASSLWGAAGGSTDTQYF
-	TRBV5-5	-	TRBJ2-5	TGTGCCAGCAGCTTCGGAGGAGGGGAAAGAGAGACCCAGTACTTC	CASSFGGGERETQYF
-	TRBV9	-	TRBJ1-2	TGTGCCAGCAGCGTAGGCCCAGGGGATGGCTACACCTTC	CASSVGPGDGYTF
-	TRBV5-1	-	TRBJ2-1	TGCGCCAGCAGCTTGGGTGAGAGTGAGCAGTTCTTC	CASSLGESEQFF
-	TRBV7-9	-	TRBJ2-3	TGTGCCAGCAGCTTAGAGGGGGCAGATACGCAGTATTTT	CASSLEGADTQYF
-	TRBV19	TRBD1	TRBJ2-1	TGTGCCAGTAGCCCGGGACAGGGTTGGGGTGAGCAGTTCTTC	CASSPGQGWGEQFF
-	TRBV7-8	-	TRBJ1-2	TGTGCCAGCAGCCGAAGGGCGGAGAAGGGCTACACCTTC	CASSRRAEKGYTF